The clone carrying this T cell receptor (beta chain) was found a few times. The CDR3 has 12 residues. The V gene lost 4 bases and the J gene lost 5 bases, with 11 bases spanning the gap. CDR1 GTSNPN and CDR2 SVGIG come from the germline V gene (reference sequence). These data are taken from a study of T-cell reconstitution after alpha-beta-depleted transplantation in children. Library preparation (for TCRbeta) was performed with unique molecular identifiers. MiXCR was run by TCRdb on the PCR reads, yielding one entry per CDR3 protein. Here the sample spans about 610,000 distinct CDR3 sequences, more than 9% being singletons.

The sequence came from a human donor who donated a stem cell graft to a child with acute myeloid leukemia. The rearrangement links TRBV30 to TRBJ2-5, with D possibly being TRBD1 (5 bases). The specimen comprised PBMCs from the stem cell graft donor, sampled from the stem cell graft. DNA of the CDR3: TGTGCCTGGAATCAAAGGGGCGAGACCCAGTACTTC. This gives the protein CAWNQRGETQYF.